The 29 T cell receptor beta chains presented below share a single source sample, sequenced in a study of regulatory T cells in long-lasting Graves disease. The time point is: persistent/refractory GD, antithyroid drugs over 5 years with positive TRAb. Scientists built the TCR library using RNA that was extracted from PBMCs. Construction of TCR beta libraries relied on iRepertoire HTBI primers and on Arm-PCR targeting CDR3 regions. MiXCR was run by TCRdb on the multiplex PCR reads, yielding one entry per CDR3 protein. The repertoire includes roughly 400,000 distinct CDR3 sequences, roughly a fifth of them detected once, and roughly an eighth sits in the top ten. This material consisted of peripheral blood mononuclear cells (PBMCs), taken when the disease was refractory, from a patient treated with antithyroid drugs. Every receptor here comes from a female donor with Graves disease.

This clonotype came up many times. The chain links TRBV5-6 to TRBJ2-7, with TRBD1 matching over 10 bases. V lost 4 bases and J lost 4; bases outside the gene matches: 5. Germline V gives CDR1 SGHDT, CDR2 YYEEEE. The CDR3 covers 14 residues. CDR3 loop: CASSRRTGGYEQYF. CDR3 DNA sequence: TGTGCCAGCAGCCGCCGGACAGGGGGATACGAGCAGTACTTC.

The rearrangement uses TRBV19 and TRBJ2-7; 10 positions match TRBD2. Per the germline V gene, CDR1 is LNHDA and CDR2 is SQIVND (reference sequence). V lost 2 bases, J lost 4 bases, and 2 bases stayed unmatched. The CDR3 has 14 amino acids. In DNA form, the CDR3 reads TGTGCCAGTAGTATACTAGCGGGAGCTTACGAGCAGTACTTC. Its translation: CASSILAGAYEQYF.

This clonotype was counted many times. V is TRBV28 and J is TRBJ2-2, with 7 bases matching TRBD1. CDR1 is MDHEN and CDR2 is SYDVKM in the germline V gene. The CDR3 is 14 residues long. V shed 8 bases and J 3 bases; nucleotides not matched to a gene: 6. CDR3 bases: TGTGCCAGCTCGGGACAGACCTACACCGGGGAGCTGTTTTTT. Its protein product is CASSGQTYTGELFF.

This clonotype showed up many times. The rearrangement joins TRBV12-3 or TRBV12-4 to TRBJ2-7; 7 nucleotides align to TRBD1. The CDR3 is made up of 14 amino acids. V gave up 1 base and J gave up 5 bases; unmatched junction bases: 5. In nucleotides, the CDR3 is TGTGCCAGCAGTTTAGGGAACAGGGGAAACGAGCAGTACTTC. Residues: CASSLGNRGNEQYF.

In its sample, this clonotype was seen many times. V is TRBV28 and J is TRBJ1-3, with 8 bases identical to TRBD1. The CDR3 extends over 16 amino acids. Per germline, CDR1 MDHEN and CDR2 SYDVKM. The ends lost 6 bases at V and 4 bases at J; junction bases unmatched: 11. The DNA of the CDR3 is TGTGCCAGCAGCACTACCGGGACAGGAGAAGGAAACACCATATATTTT. Translating it yields CASSTTGTGEGNTIYF.

This clonotype was seen ten or more times. The rearrangement joins TRBV12-3 or TRBV12-4 to TRBJ2-5; D may be TRBD1 (6 bases). The CDR3 is made up of 12 amino acids. V was cut by 6 bases and J by 9 bases, with 14 bases left in between. The CDR3 loop reads CASSSGEGAQYF. The DNA of the CDR3 is TGTGCCAGCAGCTCCGGCGAGGGGGCCCAGTACTTC.

A few counts support this clonotype. The chain uses TRBV29-1 and TRBJ2-7; 7 nucleotides agree with TRBD2. Per the germline V gene, CDR1 is SQVTM and CDR2 is ANQGSEA. The J segment lost 6 bases and the V segment lost 1 base, leaving 0 bases of the junction unmatched. CDR3 size: 11 residues. The CDR3 is CSVEAGGEQYF. As DNA, the CDR3 is TGCAGCGTTGAAGCGGGAGGCGAGCAGTACTTC.

The V and J genes are TRBV27 and TRBJ2-2; D may be TRBD2 (6 bases). V lost 3 bases to trimming and J lost 4 bases, with 12 bases between them. This CDR3 is built from 15 residues. Per the germline V gene, CDR1 is MNHEY and CDR2 is SMNVEV (reference sequence). The CDR3 spells CASSLEGISTGELFF. DNA for the CDR3: TGTGCCAGCAGTTTGGAGGGAATTAGCACCGGGGAGCTGTTTTTT.

The CDR3, as DNA: TGCAGTGCTAGAGATCCGGGTGGGAGCGAGACCCAGTACTTC. Encoded protein: CSARDPGGSETQYF. The V gene is TRBV20-1, the J gene TRBJ2-5; possible D gene TRBD2, 5 bases. The CDR3 is made up of 14 amino acids. Germline lookup yields CDR1 DFQATT and CDR2 SNEGSKA (reference sequence). V lost 0 bases and J lost 5, with 13 bases in between.

To note about this clonotype: A much bigger clone sits one base away, suggesting this may be a read error. V and J are TRBV28 and TRBJ1-5; 9 bases are a match to TRBD1. Germline CDR1 reads MDHEN; CDR2 reads SYDVKM. This CDR3 is built from 15 residues. After removal of 3 bases from V and 7 bases from J, the junction contained 7 bases not matched to a gene. The CDR3 is CASSFWDRAGQPQHF. Here the CDR3 DNA reads TGTGCCAGCAGTTTCTGGGACAGGGCTGGCCAGCCCCAGCATTTT.

This clonotype has just a few counts. The rearrangement joins TRBV7-9 to TRBJ1-4; D not resolved. CDR1 is SEHNR and CDR2 is FQNEAQ in the germline V gene (reference sequence). Trimming stripped 4 bases from V and 3 bases from J, with 18 bases between. The length of the CDR3 is 17 residues. The CDR3 region is CASSSVQVGWANEKLFF. DNA for the CDR3: TGTGCCAGCAGCTCGGTCCAAGTGGGATGGGCTAATGAAAAACTGTTTTTT.

This clonotype was detected ten times or more. The rearrangement joins TRBV28 to TRBJ2-7; D might be TRBD1 (6 bases). V shed 6 bases and J shed 6 bases, with 18 bases lying between them. The germline CDR1 and CDR2 sequences are MDHEN and SYDVKM. The CDR3 loop spans 14 amino acids. The DNA of the CDR3 is TGTGCCAGCAGAAAGGACAGTACCTCCGGCGAGCAGTACTTC. The encoded protein is CASRKDSTSGEQYF.

This clonotype was picked up many times. The chain joins TRBV7-3 to TRBJ1-3, with D possibly TRBD1 on 5 matching bases. Germline CDR1 and CDR2: SGHTA and FQGTGA. There are 15 residues in the CDR3. V lost 6 bases and J 3 bases, leaving 15 bases between the germline ends. CDR3 protein: CASSEMGGYGNTIYF. CDR3 in DNA: TGTGCCAGCAGTGAAATGGGGGGTTATGGAAACACCATATATTTT.

CDR3 in DNA: TGTGCCAGCAGCGGACCCACACAGGGGAGTAATGAAAAACTGTTTTTT. Translating gives CASSGPTQGSNEKLFF. The V and J genes are TRBV9 and TRBJ1-4; 7 bases are a match to TRBD1. Trimming at V came to 3 bases and at J to 4 bases, leaving 9 bases not matched to a gene. The CDR3 is 16 amino acids. The germline V gene has CDR1 SGDLS and CDR2 YYNGEE.

In its sample, this clonotype was seen many times. The junction departs from germline at one end; a sequencing error may be responsible. The V gene is TRBV5-1, the J gene TRBJ2-7; 9 bases are shared with TRBD2. The CDR3 loop spans 14 amino acids. The V gene's germline CDR1 is SGHRS and CDR2 YFSETQ. The DNA of the CDR3 is TGTGCCAGCAGTTTAGGGACTAGCAGCTACGAGCAGTACTTC. Protein product: CASSLGTSSYEQYF.

In this sample, this clonotype turned up many times. V and J are TRBV6-5 and TRBJ2-7, with D uncertain. This CDR3 comprises 11 residues. Germline values: CDR1 MNHEY, CDR2 SVGAGI. Trimming cost V 4 bases and J 9 bases, with 10 bases left between them. CDR3 sequence reads: CASSFDLRQYF. CDR3 bases: TGTGCCAGCAGTTTTGACCTTAGGCAGTACTTC.

In its sample, this clonotype was seen a few times. The chain recombines TRBV20-1 with TRBJ2-7, with 15 bases lining up with TRBD2. There are 15 residues in the CDR3. Germline CDR1 is DFQATT and CDR2 is SNEGSKA (reference sequence). V gave up 5 bases and J gave up 6 bases; unmatched junction bases: 8. The DNA for the CDR3 is TGCAGTGCTGGGACTAGCGGGAGGCCTACGGGCGAGCAGTACTTC. As protein: CSAGTSGRPTGEQYF.

There are a few counts of this clonotype. The V gene is TRBV20-1, the J gene TRBJ2-7; D gene uncertain. V shed 0 bases and J shed 4 bases, with 16 bases lying between them. This CDR3 is built from 15 residues. CDR1 and CDR2 (germline): DFQATT, SNEGSKA (reference sequence). CDR3 DNA: TGCAGTGCTAGAGATGTGGTTGGGCTCAAATACGAGCAGTACTTC. Encoded protein: CSARDVVGLKYEQYF.

This clonotype was observed at least ten times. The CDR3 sequence is CASVINRANTGELFF. In DNA form, the CDR3 reads TGTGCCAGTGTTATTAACAGGGCGAACACCGGGGAGCTGTTTTTT. The V call is TRBV6-1, the J call TRBJ2-2; maybe TRBD1 (6 bases). V dropped 9 bases and J dropped 0 bases, with 14 bases sitting between them. Germline lookup yields CDR1 MNHNS and CDR2 SASEGT. This CDR3 has 15 residues.

This clonotype appeared a few times. The V and J genes are TRBV24-1 and TRBJ2-2; 7 bases align to TRBD1. CDR1 and CDR2 (germline): KGHDR, SFDVKD. Trimming removed 1 base from V and 0 bases from J; junction bases left unmatched: 4. CDR3 length: 17 residues. The CDR3 DNA is TGTGCCACCAGTGATTTAGCCGGGACAGCGAACACCGGGGAGCTGTTTTTT. This translates into CATSDLAGTANTGELFF.

At least ten counts were recorded for this clonotype. The chain links TRBV28 to TRBJ1-5; D ambiguous. The germline gives CDR1 MDHEN, CDR2 SYDVKM. The CDR3 covers 13 residues. Trimming removed 5 bases from V and 9 bases from J, with 14 bases in between. CDR3 in amino acids: CASSRTIGRPQHF. The CDR3 DNA is TGTGCCAGCAGTCGGACTATTGGAAGGCCCCAGCATTTT.

This clonotype was observed at least ten times. The rearrangement links TRBV30 to TRBJ2-5, with TRBD2 matching over 8 bases. In germline, CDR1 is GTSNPN, CDR2 SVGIG (reference sequence). V lost 1 base to trimming and J lost 4 bases; unmatched junction nucleotides: 8. This CDR3 is 15 amino acids long. This chain's CDR3 is CAWSGHQLAGETQYF. CDR3 DNA sequence: TGTGCCTGGAGTGGCCACCAGCTAGCGGGAGAGACCCAGTACTTC.

Of note for this clonotype: This likely reflects a read error, since a far larger clone is one base away. This chain links TRBV10-3 with TRBJ1-4, with D perhaps matching TRBD1 (5 bases). Trimming left V 5 bases short and J 16 bases short, with 14 bases between. This CDR3 comprises 11 residues. Per the germline V gene, CDR1 is ENHRY and CDR2 is SYGVKD. In DNA form, the CDR3 reads TGTGCCATCAGTTTAGGGGAGTCTAGGTTTTTT. This encodes CAISLGESRFF.

This clonotype has at least ten counts. This rearrangement joins TRBV28 to TRBJ2-5; 7 positions match TRBD2. Germline loops: CDR1 MDHEN, CDR2 SYDVKM. The V and J ends lost 6 bases and 4 bases, in that order; junction bases with no gene match: 5. The CDR3 runs 13 residues. Written as DNA, the CDR3 is TGTGCCAGCAGGGGGGGGGGGGTAGAGACCCAGTACTTC. This codes for CASRGGGVETQYF.

In its sample, this clonotype was seen many times. V gene TRBV5-1 combines with J gene TRBJ2-7; the D is unclear. V gave up 4 bases and J gave up 4 bases, with 12 bases separating them. The CDR3 covers 13 residues. Germline V gene sequence: CDR1 SGHRS, CDR2 YFSETQ. The CDR3 DNA is TGCGCCAGCAGCCTCCTCGAAAGTTACGAGCAGTACTTC. Translation gives CASSLLESYEQYF.

This clonotype was found many times. The V call is TRBV28, the J call TRBJ1-5, with D maybe TRBD1 (6 bases). V was trimmed by 2 bases and J by 1 base, leaving 15 bases between them. CDR1 is MDHEN, CDR2 SYDVKM, per germline. The CDR3 has 17 amino acids. CDR3 coding DNA: TGTGCCAGCAGTTTAGCCCCAGGGGCAAAGAGCAATCAGCCCCAGCATTTT. The encoded protein is CASSLAPGAKSNQPQHF.

This clonotype has at least ten counts. This chain links TRBV5-8 with TRBJ2-5; TRBD1 aligns across 9 bases. Trimming removed 4 bases from V and 2 bases from J; junction bases left unmatched: 12. Germline CDR1 SGHTS, CDR2 YDEGEE. The CDR3 spans 17 residues. CDR3 nucleotides: TGTGCCAGCAGCGGGGGGACAGGGACCTCGAGACAAGAGACCCAGTACTTC. Its protein is CASSGGTGTSRQETQYF.

The sample holds a few counts of this clonotype. The V and J genes are TRBV7-9 and TRBJ2-2; no firm D call. Trimming left V 5 bases short and J 4 bases short, with 11 bases between. In germline, CDR1 is SEHNR, CDR2 FQNEAQ (reference sequence). The CDR3 has 14 amino acids. In nucleotides, the CDR3 is TGTGCCAGCAGCATATACGGGTCCACCGGGGAGCTGTTTTTT. Its translation: CASSIYGSTGELFF.

The rearrangement uses TRBV19 and TRBJ2-7, with TRBD1 identical over 7 bases. CDR3 size: 13 residues. Germline V CDR1 and CDR2: LNHDA, SQIVND (reference sequence). Unmatched junction bases numbered 6, after V lost 5 bases and J lost 5 bases. In DNA, the CDR3 is TGTGCCAGTAGTCAAGGCAGGGGGAACGAGCAGTACTTC. Translation gives CASSQGRGNEQYF.